This T cell receptor (beta chain) was sequenced for a study of PD-L1 blockade in urothelial cancer (dated by TCRdb to 2016 to 2017). Looking at the study overall: Every patient began therapy around 2014 and was given atezolizumab 1,200 mg intravenously every 3 weeks. Whole exome sequencing and RNA sequencing of pretreatment tumors were performed alongside TCR sequencing in the same patients. The study, an exploratory multi-omic analysis, examined somatic, immune and clinical correlates of response to PD-L1 blockade with atezolizumab in urothelial cancer. Durable clinical benefit was achieved by nine patients but not by the remaining 20. Blood samples were analyzed at two time points: 3 weeks after treatment start (second dose) and 6 weeks after treatment start. Patients had an ECOG performance status of 0 or 1 and had received between 0 and 3 prior chemotherapy regimens. Just over 28 patients had pretreatment blood TCR-seq, 24 had at least one posttreatment blood collection, and 24 had tumor TCR-seq. Pretreatment tumor samples, along with matched peripheral blood collected serially before and after atezolizumab treatment, underwent TCR sequencing. Blood samples yielded a median of around 150,000 T cells and roughly 83,000 unique TCRs, with median clonality 0.080. Durable clinical benefit was defined as a progression-free survival longer than 6 months, and TCR features were additionally tested against progression-free survival and overall survival. About nine tenths of the roughly 29 patients were males with bladder-origin urothelial cancer, and about 65% of the roughly 30 reported a prior smoking history.

Findings and caveats that apply to the study as a whole: Because of the small sample size (n ≈ 29) and the many exploratory analyses performed, the results are intended to be regarded as hypothesis-generating. A pretreatment peripheral blood TCR clonality below the median was linked to improved progression-free and overall survival. At 3 weeks after the start of treatment, tumor-associated TCR clones in peripheral blood had expanded more in patients with durable benefit (n of about 20, p = 0.022).

What the time point label conveys for this sample: pretreatment peripheral blood. A cohort of 25 to 30 patients with locally advanced or metastatic urothelial carcinoma, treated at Memorial Sloan Kettering on a trial protocol, was included. Peripheral blood mononuclear cells were collected pretreatment and during treatment, at between 1 and 8 total time points per patient. The Qiagen DNeasy Blood extraction kit was used to purify genomic DNA from total PBMCs and tumor samples. PBMCs were collected pretreatment and during treatment, and were isolated and stored as previously described. Each PCR received spiked-in synthetic TCR analog templates so that absolute template abundance could be estimated from read counts. The immunoSEQ assay was used to amplify TCRbeta CDR3 regions from genomic DNA with bias-controlled V and J gene primers. Sequencing of rearranged TCRbeta segments was performed at approximately 20X coverage. The authors' pipeline ran thus. Sequencing errors were corrected by clustering, and CDR3s were annotated against IMGT so that V, D and J genes could be assigned. Downstream analyses used only productive TCRbeta rearrangements, leaving out any out-of-frame or stop-codon sequences. Clonality was calculated as one minus the Shannon entropy normalized by the log of the number of unique productive sequences. Clones differing between time points or between blood and tumor were identified by Fisher's exact test with Benjamini-Hochberg correction at adjusted p below 0.01. The source is immuneACCESS, and TCRdb retained only in-frame sequences with V and J called. Part of the clones is not carried over; for the studies checked, unresolved V genes explain less than half of this, and the remainder is unexplained. The V and J calls and clone size are taken from that table; D and trimming were inferred from the DNA. This sample lists roughly 55,000 clones; roughly 86% were detected once. Jointly, the top ten make up around 20% of the sample.

The germline V gene (reference sequence) specifies PRHDT as CDR1 and FYEKMQ as CDR2. The CDR3 holds 14 amino acids from the cysteine to the phenylalanine. The CDR3 DNA has 42 bases and is translated from base 1. Between the V and J ends, shortened by 5 bases and 6 bases respectively, the junction contains 16 bases. This clone was found a few times. This clone's antigen is unknown. No base quality information exists; no much larger clone differs at one position. Source: PBMCs, taken around atezolizumab (anti-PD-L1) treatment. This receptor was obtained from a man aged 60 to 69 with urothelial cancer. The chain is assembled from TRBV13 and TRBJ1-2, with TRBD1 as a weak D call on 5 bases. The nucleotides read TGTGCCAGCAGCCCAGGGCGGGGCCTCCATGGCTACACCTTC. The translation is CASSPGRGLHGYTF.